The next 28 T cell receptor beta chains were all read from a single sample in a study of CD8+CD57+ T cells in acquired aplastic anemia. CDR3 and TCR beta VDJ profiling relied on a genomic DNA template. Via MiXCR, TCRdb re-called the reads, giving one row per CDR3 protein. This repertoire shows about 98,000 distinct CDR3 sequences, 55% to 70% found once; its top ten account for 65%. Patients included in sequencing had previously demonstrated CD8+CD57+ cell expansion by flow cytometry. The sequenced sample consisted of sorted CD4+, CD8+, or CD8+CD57+ T cells (not recorded which) from PBMCs. All receptors derive from a human donor with aplastic anemia.

The chain recombines TRBV5-1 with TRBJ2-3, with 10 nucleotides matching TRBD1. J was trimmed by 4 bases and V by 4 bases; bases with no gene match: 9. CDR1 and CDR2 (germline): SGHRS, YFSETQ. The CDR3 covers 16 residues. In DNA, the CDR3 is TGCGCCAGCAGCCTACAAGACAGGGGGCTGGCAGATACGCAGTATTTT. Amino acid sequence: CASSLQDRGLADTQYF.

J is TRBJ2-7 and V is TRBV2, with 7 bases fitting TRBD2. Germline V CDR1 and CDR2: SNHLY, FYNNEI. V was pared by 7 bases and J by 1 base, with 7 bases of the junction left unmatched. The CDR3 runs to 14 residues. CDR3 protein: CASTYGTNSYEQYF. The DNA for the CDR3 is TGTGCCAGCACGTATGGGACTAATTCCTACGAGCAGTACTTC.

The chain recombines TRBV10-2 with TRBJ2-5, with TRBD2 identical over 12 bases. The CDR3 extends over 14 amino acids. V shed 11 bases, J shed 2 bases, and the junction held 6 bases outside the gene matches. The germline V gene has CDR1 WSHSY and CDR2 SAAADI. CDR3 sequence: CAARLAGDQETQYF. In DNA, the CDR3 is TGCGCCGCTCGACTAGCGGGGGATCAAGAGACCCAGTACTTC.

Many counts were recorded for this clonotype. This chain uses TRBV19 with TRBJ2-1; possibly TRBD1 or TRBD2 for D (5 bases each). V lost 3 bases, J lost 6 bases, and 15 bases lay in between. Germline V gene data show CDR1 as LNHDA and CDR2 as SQIVND (reference sequence). The CDR3 extends over 15 amino acids. CDR3 amino acids: CASSITGTSANEQFF. The CDR3 bases are TGTGCCAGTAGTATCACGGGGACCTCCGCCAATGAGCAGTTCTTC.

This clonotype showed up just a few times. This sequence joins TRBV29-1 and TRBJ1-2; D ambiguous. CDR1 is SQVTM, CDR2 ANQGSEA, per germline. The ends were cut back, 7 bases at V and 4 bases at J, with 16 bases in the middle. The CDR3 is 13 amino acids. CDR3 coding DNA: TGCAGCGCCGCCTCAGGAGTATCCTATGGCTACACCTTC. Its protein product is CSAASGVSYGYTF.

This clonotype occurred a few times. The chain links TRBV2 to TRBJ2-7; D ambiguous. There are 14 residues in the CDR3. V was trimmed by 0 bases and J by 3 bases, leaving 9 bases between them. Germline CDR1 is SNHLY and CDR2 is FYNNEI. CDR3 sequence: CASSEASTRYEQYF. CDR3 nucleotides: TGTGCCAGCAGTGAAGCGAGTACCCGCTACGAGCAGTACTTC.

The chain couples TRBV27 to TRBJ2-7; no definite D call. Looked up from germline, CDR1 is MNHEY and CDR2 is SMNVEV (reference sequence). The CDR3 runs to 14 residues. The V gene lost 3 bases and the J gene lost 2 bases, with 11 bases spanning the gap. In nucleotides, the CDR3 is TGTGCCAGCAGTTTTCTGGTAGTACCCTACGAGCAGTACTTC. Translated, it gives CASSFLVVPYEQYF.

Comment on this clonotype: The junction does not match germline at one end; this may be a read error. The chain is built from TRBV29-1 and TRBJ2-1; D tentatively fits TRBD1 or TRBD2 (5 bases each). Germline V gene lookup returns CDR1 SQVTM and CDR2 ANQGSEA. The CDR3 has 10 residues. The CDR3: CGGRGNEQFF. The CDR3 DNA follows: TGTGGGGGAAGAGGGAATGAGCAGTTCTTC.

This clonotype has only one observation. This chain links TRBV2 with TRBJ1-4, with no clear D. V was cut by 0 bases and J by 5 bases, with 7 bases left in between. Germline V gives CDR1 SNHLY, CDR2 FYNNEI. The length of the CDR3 is 14 residues. The CDR3 region has the DNA TGTGCCAGCAGTGAAGCTGGACTCAATGAAAAACTGTTTTTT. This gives the protein CASSEAGLNEKLFF.

This clonotype was recorded only once. The rearrangement joins TRBV10-2 to TRBJ2-3, with 11 bases lining up with TRBD2. J gave up 2 bases and V 5 bases, and 6 bases lay outside the gene matches. Germline CDR1 reads WSHSY; CDR2 reads SAAADI. The CDR3 loop spans 16 amino acids. CDR3 sequence: CASSPLAGGTTDTQYF. The CDR3 bases are TGCGCCAGCAGTCCCCTAGCGGGAGGAACCACAGATACGCAGTATTTT.

V and J are TRBV7-3 and TRBJ2-6, with D unclear. V lost 5 bases and J lost 3, with 11 bases in between. This CDR3 is 15 amino acids long. The germline V gene has CDR1 SGHTA and CDR2 FQGTGA. Here the CDR3 reads CASSAKGGGANVLTF. The CDR3 nucleotides read TGTGCCAGCAGCGCCAAGGGCGGTGGGGCCAACGTCCTGACTTTC.

The chain employs TRBV7-6 and TRBJ2-3; D uncertain. Germline V gives CDR1 SGHVS, CDR2 FNYEAQ. The CDR3 consists of 13 residues. Trimming removed 3 bases from V and 1 base from J, with 5 bases in between. The CDR3, as DNA: TGTGCCAGCAGCTTTTCTCGCACAGATACGCAGTATTTT. Its protein is CASSFSRTDTQYF.

The chain recombines TRBV11-1 with TRBJ1-6; D gene ambiguous. This CDR3 is 20 amino acids long. Looked up from germline, CDR1 is SGHAT and CDR2 is FQDESV (reference sequence). V was clipped by 3 bases and J by 7 bases, with 28 bases between them. The CDR3 here is CASSFLRMGGGYVENSPLHF. CDR3 coding DNA: TGTGCCAGCAGCTTCCTCCGGATGGGCGGAGGGTATGTCGAGAATTCACCCCTCCACTTT.

The chain couples TRBV7-2 to TRBJ1-5; D gene uncertain. The CDR3 contains 15 residues. The germline CDR1 and CDR2 sequences are SGHTA and FQGNSA. Trimming removed 2 bases from V and 4 bases from J, with 12 bases in between. CDR3 region: CASSLILQVNQPQHF. CDR3 nucleotide sequence: TGTGCCAGCAGCTTAATCTTGCAGGTTAATCAGCCCCAGCATTTT.

The chain uses TRBV20-1 and TRBJ2-3, with TRBD2 identical over 8 bases. Germline CDR1 is DFQATT and CDR2 is SNEGSKA (reference sequence). V gave up 4 bases and J gave up 4 bases; unmatched junction bases: 10. The CDR3 is made up of 15 amino acids. This CDR3 reads CSATDTGTRADTQYF. CDR3 coding DNA: TGCAGTGCTACAGATACCGGGACTAGGGCAGATACGCAGTATTTT.

The chain recombines TRBV12-3 or TRBV12-4 with TRBJ1-4, with D tentatively TRBD1 (5 bases). V lost 2 bases to trimming and J lost 11 bases, with 12 bases between them. This CDR3 has 13 residues. The CDR3, as DNA: TGTGCCAGCAGTTTACCGGGGACTCTCAAACTGTTTTTT. Encoded protein: CASSLPGTLKLFF.

This chain uses TRBV5-1 with TRBJ2-1, with 9 bases matching TRBD1. V lost 2 bases to trimming and J lost 6 bases; unmatched junction nucleotides: 6. The CDR3 contains 15 residues. CDR1 SGHRS and CDR2 YFSETQ come from the germline V gene. The CDR3 DNA is TGCGCCAGCAGCTTCAGGACAGGGGAGATCAATGAGCAGTTCTTC. Its protein product is CASSFRTGEINEQFF.

The chain joins TRBV10-3 to TRBJ1-6, with no clear D. Germline loops: CDR1 ENHRY, CDR2 SYGVKD. The germline V and J ends were trimmed by 8 bases and 7 bases, with 12 bases remaining between them. The CDR3 contains 13 residues. CDR3 in amino acids: CAIRPDKNSPLHF. In DNA, the CDR3 is TGTGCCATCCGACCAGATAAAAATTCACCCCTCCACTTT.

This clonotype was observed a few times. The genes are TRBV10-3 and TRBJ1-5; no definite D call. Germline CDR1 is ENHRY and CDR2 is SYGVKD. The CDR3 sequence is 14 residues long. V was shortened by 4 bases and J by 1 base, with 8 bases between the two germline ends. The CDR3, as DNA: TGTGCCATCAGTGGTACAGTGAGCAATCAGCCCCAGCATTTT. Protein sequence: CAISGTVSNQPQHF.

This clonotype was seen once. The chain is built from TRBV20-1 and TRBJ1-1, with D unclear. Germline V lookup: CDR1 DFQATT, CDR2 SNEGSKA (reference sequence). V gave up 2 bases and J gave up 3 bases, with 4 bases separating them. This CDR3 has 11 amino acids. The CDR3 bases are TGCAGTGCTAGACCTTACACTGAAGCTTTCTTT. Its protein product is CSARPYTEAFF.

The chain links TRBV12-3 or TRBV12-4 to TRBJ1-1; no definite D call. V was clipped by 3 bases and J by 4 bases, with 9 bases between them. CDR3 length equals 13 residues. CDR3 residues: CASSFGPATEAFF. CDR3 DNA: TGTGCCAGCAGTTTCGGGCCAGCCACTGAAGCTTTCTTT.

This clonotype has a handful of counts. The chain has TRBV7-2 and TRBJ2-3; D is undetermined. Germline assignment: CDR1 SGHTA and CDR2 FQGNSA. With 4 bases removed from V and 5 bases from J, the gap between germline ends came to 10 bases. The CDR3 is made up of 13 amino acids. CDR3 nucleotide sequence: TGTGCCAGCAGCTCCTCTCCGAGAGATACGCAGTATTTT. This sequence encodes CASSSSPRDTQYF.

Comment on this clonotype: Being one base from a much bigger clone, this may be a read error. The CDR3 end shows no conserved phenylalanine or tryptophan, and so a read error is likely. The J gene is TRBJ2-2, the V gene TRBV12-5; D remains unclear. Germline CDR1 LGHNT, CDR2 FRNRAP. The CDR3 consists of 13 residues. V dropped 7 bases and J dropped 6 bases, with 12 bases sitting between them. The CDR3 coding sequence is TGTGCTAGTGCCTTTGGCGGTGCCGGGGAGCTGTTTTCT. This codes for CASAFGGAGELFS.

The genes are TRBV24-1 and TRBJ2-1; TRBD2 matches 11 bases. The CDR3 spans 17 residues. The J segment lost 4 bases and the V segment lost 4 bases, leaving 8 bases of the junction unmatched. The germline V gene has CDR1 KGHDR and CDR2 SFDVKD. In DNA form, the CDR3 reads TGTGCCACCAGTGAAGGGGGACTAGCGGCGACTTACAATGAGCAGTTCTTC. Translated, it gives CATSEGGLAATYNEQFF.

The chain carries TRBV20-1 and TRBJ2-7; 7 bases map to TRBD2. Germline V gene data show CDR1 as DFQATT and CDR2 as SNEGSKA (reference sequence). This CDR3 region has 14 residues. V trimming: 6 bases; J trimming: 0 bases; junction bases outside the gene matches: 8. CDR3 coding DNA: TGCAGTGCCACGGGGGAGGGGAGCTCCTACGAGCAGTACTTC. Its translation: CSATGEGSSYEQYF.

This clonotype was seen only a few times. This sequence joins TRBV15 and TRBJ2-1, with 9 bases fitting TRBD1. CDR3 size: 15 residues. J gave up 3 bases and V 6 bases, and 6 bases lay outside the gene matches. Germline CDR1 LNHNV, CDR2 YYDKDF (reference sequence). CDR3 coding DNA: TGTGCCACCAGGGGACCGGGACAGGGCTACAATGAGCAGTTCTTC. This gives the protein CATRGPGQGYNEQFF.

In its sample, this clonotype was seen once. This rearrangement joins TRBV7-3 to TRBJ2-7; either TRBD1 or TRBD2 may supply D (5 bases each). V was cut by 7 bases and J by 2 bases, with 15 bases left in between. The germline V gene encodes CDR1 SGHTA and CDR2 FQGTGA. This CDR3 contains 14 residues. CDR3: CASTPRDGPYEQYF. The CDR3 DNA follows: TGTGCCAGCACCCCACGGGACGGACCCTACGAGCAGTACTTC.

The chain joins TRBV20-1 to TRBJ2-5; 12 bases agree with TRBD2. The CDR3 has 14 residues. The J segment lost 4 bases and the V segment lost 3 bases, leaving 3 bases of the junction unmatched. Per the germline V gene, CDR1 is DFQATT and CDR2 is SNEGSKA (reference sequence). CDR3 sequence reads: CSARVLAGGETQYF. CDR3 nucleotide sequence: TGCAGTGCTAGGGTACTAGCGGGGGGAGAGACCCAGTACTTC.